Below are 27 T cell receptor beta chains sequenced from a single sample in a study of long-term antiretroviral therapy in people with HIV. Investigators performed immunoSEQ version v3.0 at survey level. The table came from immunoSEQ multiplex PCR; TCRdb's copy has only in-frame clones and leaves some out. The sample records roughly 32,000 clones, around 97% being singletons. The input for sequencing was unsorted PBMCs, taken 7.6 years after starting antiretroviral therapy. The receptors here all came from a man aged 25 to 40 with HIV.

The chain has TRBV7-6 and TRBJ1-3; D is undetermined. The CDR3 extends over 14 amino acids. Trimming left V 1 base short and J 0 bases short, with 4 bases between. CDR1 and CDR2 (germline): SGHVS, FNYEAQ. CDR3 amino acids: CASSLGHSGNTIYF. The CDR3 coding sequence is TGTGCCAGCAGCTTAGGTCACTCTGGAAACACCATATATTTT. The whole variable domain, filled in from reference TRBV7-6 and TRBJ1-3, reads GAGVSQSPRYKVTKRGQDVALRCDPISGHVSLYWYRQALGQGPEFLTYFNYEAQQDKSGLPNDRFSAERPEGSISTLTIQRTEQRDSAMYRCASSLGHSGNTIYFGEGSWLTVV.

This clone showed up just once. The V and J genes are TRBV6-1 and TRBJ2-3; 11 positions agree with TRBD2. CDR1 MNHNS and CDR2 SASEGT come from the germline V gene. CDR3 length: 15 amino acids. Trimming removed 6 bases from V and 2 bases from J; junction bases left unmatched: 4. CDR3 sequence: CASSLLAGDTDTQYF. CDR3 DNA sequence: TGTGCCAGCAGCCTACTAGCGGGGGACACAGATACGCAGTATTTT.

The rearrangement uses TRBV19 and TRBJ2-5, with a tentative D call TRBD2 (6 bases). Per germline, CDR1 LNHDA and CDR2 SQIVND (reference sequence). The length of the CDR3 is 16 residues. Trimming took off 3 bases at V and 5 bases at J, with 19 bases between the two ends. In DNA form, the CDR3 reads TGTGCCAGTAGTATCAAGGTTGGGCTCGGAGGGGAGACCCAGTACTTC. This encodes CASSIKVGLGGETQYF.

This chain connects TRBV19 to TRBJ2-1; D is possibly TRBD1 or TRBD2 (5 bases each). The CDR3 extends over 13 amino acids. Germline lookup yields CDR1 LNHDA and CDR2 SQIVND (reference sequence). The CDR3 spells CASRTGALNEQFF. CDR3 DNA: TGTGCTAGTCGCACCGGGGCCCTCAATGAGCAGTTCTTC.

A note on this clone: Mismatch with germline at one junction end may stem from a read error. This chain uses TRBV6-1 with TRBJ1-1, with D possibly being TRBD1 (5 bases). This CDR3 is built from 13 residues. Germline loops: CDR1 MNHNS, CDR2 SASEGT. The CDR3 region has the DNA TGTGCCAGCAGCCCCATCTTCCAGGGAGGGAGCACCTTT. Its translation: CASSPIFQGGSTF.

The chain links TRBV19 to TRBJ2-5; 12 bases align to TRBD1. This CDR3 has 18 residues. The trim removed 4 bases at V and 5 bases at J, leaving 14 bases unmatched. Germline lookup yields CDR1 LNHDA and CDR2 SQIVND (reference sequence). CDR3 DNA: TGTGCCAGTAGTACCACCGGGACAGGGGGCTCCAAGGTGGAGACCCAGTACTTC. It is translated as CASSTTGTGGSKVETQYF.

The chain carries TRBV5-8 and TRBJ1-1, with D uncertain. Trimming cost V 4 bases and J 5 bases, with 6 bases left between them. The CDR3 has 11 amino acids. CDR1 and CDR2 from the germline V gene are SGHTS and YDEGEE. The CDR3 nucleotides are TGTGCCAGCAGCCTGAGGACTGAAGCTTTCTTT. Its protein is CASSLRTEAFF.

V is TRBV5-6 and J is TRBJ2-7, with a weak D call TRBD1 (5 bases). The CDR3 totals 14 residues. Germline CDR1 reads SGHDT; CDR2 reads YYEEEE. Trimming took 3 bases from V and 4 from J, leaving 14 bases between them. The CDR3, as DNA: TGTGCCAGCAGCTGGGGCGGCACCCAGTACGAGCAGTACTTC. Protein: CASSWGGTQYEQYF. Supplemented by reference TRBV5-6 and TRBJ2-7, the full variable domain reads DAGVTQSPTHLIKTRGQQVTLRCSPKSGHDTVSWYQQALGQGPQFIFQYYEEEERQRGNFPDRFSGHQFPNYSSELNVNALLLGDSALYLCASSWGGTQYEQYFGPGTRLTVT.

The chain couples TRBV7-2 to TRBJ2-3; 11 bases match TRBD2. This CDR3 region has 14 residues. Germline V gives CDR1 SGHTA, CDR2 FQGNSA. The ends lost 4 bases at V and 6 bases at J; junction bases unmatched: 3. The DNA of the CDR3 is TGTGCCAGCAGCTCCGGGACTAGCGGCGATACGCAGTATTTT. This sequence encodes CASSSGTSGDTQYF.

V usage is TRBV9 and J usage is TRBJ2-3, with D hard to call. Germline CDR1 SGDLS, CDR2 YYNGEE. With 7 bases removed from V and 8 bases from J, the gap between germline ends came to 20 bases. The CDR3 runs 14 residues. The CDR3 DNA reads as TGTGCCAGCTCCGAGATAGTAGTTGGTGGTACGCAGTATTTT. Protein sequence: CASSEIVVGGTQYF.

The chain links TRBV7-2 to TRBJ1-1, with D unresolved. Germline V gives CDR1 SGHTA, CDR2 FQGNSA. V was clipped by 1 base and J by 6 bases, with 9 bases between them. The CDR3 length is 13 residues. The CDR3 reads CASSLGGWAEAFF. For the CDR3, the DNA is TGTGCCAGCAGCTTAGGGGGTTGGGCTGAAGCTTTCTTT.

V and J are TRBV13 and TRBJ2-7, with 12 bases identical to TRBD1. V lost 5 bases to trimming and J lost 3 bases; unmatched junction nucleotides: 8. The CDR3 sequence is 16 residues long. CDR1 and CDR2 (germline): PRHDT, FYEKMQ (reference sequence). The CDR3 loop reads CASSATGQGASYEQYF. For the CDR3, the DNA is TGTGCCAGCAGCGCCACGGGACAGGGGGCGAGCTACGAGCAGTACTTC.

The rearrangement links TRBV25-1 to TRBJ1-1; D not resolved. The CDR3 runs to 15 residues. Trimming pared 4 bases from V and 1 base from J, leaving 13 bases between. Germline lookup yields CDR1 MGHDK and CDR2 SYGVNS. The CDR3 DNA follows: TGTGCCAGCAGTGCCCTCCTTTGGAAGAACACTGAAGCTTTCTTT. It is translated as CASSALLWKNTEAFF.

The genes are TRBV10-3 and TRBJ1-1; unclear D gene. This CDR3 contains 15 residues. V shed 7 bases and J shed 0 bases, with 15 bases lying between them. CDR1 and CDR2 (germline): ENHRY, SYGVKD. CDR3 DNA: TGTGCCATCAACCCCCAGGCAGGCGTGAACACTGAAGCTTTCTTT. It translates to CAINPQAGVNTEAFF.

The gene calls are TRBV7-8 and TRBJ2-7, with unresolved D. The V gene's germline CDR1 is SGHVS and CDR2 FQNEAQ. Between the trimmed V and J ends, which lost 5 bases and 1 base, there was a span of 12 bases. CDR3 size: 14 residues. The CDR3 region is CASSDPYASYEQYF. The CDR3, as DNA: TGTGCCAGCAGCGACCCTTATGCTTCCTACGAGCAGTACTTC.

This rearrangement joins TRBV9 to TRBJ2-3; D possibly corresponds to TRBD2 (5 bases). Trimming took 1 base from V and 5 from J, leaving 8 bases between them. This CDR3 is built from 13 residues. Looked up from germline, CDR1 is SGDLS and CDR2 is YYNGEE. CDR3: CASSVTGRDTQYF. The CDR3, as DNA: TGTGCCAGCAGCGTAACGGGAAGAGATACGCAGTATTTT. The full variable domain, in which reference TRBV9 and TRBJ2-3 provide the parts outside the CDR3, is DSGVTQTPKHLITATGQRVTLRCSPRSGDLSVYWYQQSLDQGLQFLIQYYNGEERAKGNILERFSAQQFPDLHSELNLSSLELGDSALYFCASSVTGRDTQYFGPGTRLTVL.

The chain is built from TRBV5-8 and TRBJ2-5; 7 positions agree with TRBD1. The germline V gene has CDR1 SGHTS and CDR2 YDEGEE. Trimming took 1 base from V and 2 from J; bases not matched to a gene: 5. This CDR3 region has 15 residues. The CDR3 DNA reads TGTGCCAGCAGCTTGACAGGGGATTGGCAAGAGACCCAGTACTTC. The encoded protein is CASSLTGDWQETQYF.

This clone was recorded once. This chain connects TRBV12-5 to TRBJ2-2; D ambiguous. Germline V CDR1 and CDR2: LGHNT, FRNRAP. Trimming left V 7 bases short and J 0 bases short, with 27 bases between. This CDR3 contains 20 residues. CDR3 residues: CASALQVLRNSFANTGELFF. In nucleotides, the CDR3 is TGTGCTAGTGCTCTCCAAGTCCTCCGGAACAGCTTCGCGAACACCGGGGAGCTGTTTTTT.

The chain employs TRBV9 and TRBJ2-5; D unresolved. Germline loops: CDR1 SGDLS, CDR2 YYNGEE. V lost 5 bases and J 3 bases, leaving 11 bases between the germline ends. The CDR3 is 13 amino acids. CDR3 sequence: CASRATGEETQYF. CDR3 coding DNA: TGTGCCAGCAGAGCGACTGGAGAAGAGACCCAGTACTTC.

CDR3 coding DNA: TGTGCCAGCAGCCCGGGACAGAACTATGGCTACACCTTC. As protein: CASSPGQNYGYTF. The chain links TRBV7-2 to TRBJ1-2, with 7 bases matching TRBD1. Germline V gene sequence: CDR1 SGHTA, CDR2 FQGNSA. V trimming: 5 bases; J trimming: 2 bases; junction bases outside the gene matches: 2. The CDR3 sequence is 13 residues long.

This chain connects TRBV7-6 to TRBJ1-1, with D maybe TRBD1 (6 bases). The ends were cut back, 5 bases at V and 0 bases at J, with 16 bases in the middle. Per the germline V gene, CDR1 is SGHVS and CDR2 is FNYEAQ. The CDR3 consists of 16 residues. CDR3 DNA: TGTGCCAGCAGCCTAATACAGGGTATTTTGAACACTGAAGCTTTCTTT. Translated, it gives CASSLIQGILNTEAFF.

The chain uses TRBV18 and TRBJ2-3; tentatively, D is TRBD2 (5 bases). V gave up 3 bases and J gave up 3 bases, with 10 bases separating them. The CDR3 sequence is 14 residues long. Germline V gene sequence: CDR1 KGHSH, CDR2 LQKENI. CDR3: CASSPPGRTDTQYF. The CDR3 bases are TGTGCCAGCTCACCCCCTGGGAGAACAGATACGCAGTATTTT.

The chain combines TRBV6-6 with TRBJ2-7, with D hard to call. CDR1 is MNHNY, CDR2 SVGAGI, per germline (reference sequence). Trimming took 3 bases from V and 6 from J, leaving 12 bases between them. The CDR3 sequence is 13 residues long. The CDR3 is CASSYRAAAEQYF. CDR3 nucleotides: TGTGCCAGCAGTTATAGGGCGGCAGCCGAGCAGTACTTC.

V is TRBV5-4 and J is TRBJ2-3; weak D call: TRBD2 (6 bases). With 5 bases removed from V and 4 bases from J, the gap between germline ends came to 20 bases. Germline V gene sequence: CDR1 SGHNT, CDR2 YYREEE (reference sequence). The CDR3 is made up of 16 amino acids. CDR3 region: CASSPQGYSGSDTQYF. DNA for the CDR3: TGTGCCAGCAGTCCCCAGGGCTATAGCGGCTCAGATACGCAGTATTTT.

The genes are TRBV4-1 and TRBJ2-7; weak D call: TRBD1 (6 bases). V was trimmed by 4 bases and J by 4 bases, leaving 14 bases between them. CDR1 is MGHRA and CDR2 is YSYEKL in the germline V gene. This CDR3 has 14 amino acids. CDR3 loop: CASSPTDRRYEQYF. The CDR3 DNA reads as TGCGCCAGCAGCCCGACCGACAGGCGATACGAGCAGTACTTC.

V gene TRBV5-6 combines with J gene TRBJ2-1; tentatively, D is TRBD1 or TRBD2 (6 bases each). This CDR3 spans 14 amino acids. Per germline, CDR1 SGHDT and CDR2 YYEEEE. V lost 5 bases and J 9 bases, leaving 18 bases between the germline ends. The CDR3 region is CASREPTGAGEQFF. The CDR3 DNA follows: TGTGCCAGCAGGGAGCCGACGGGGGCAGGTGAGCAGTTCTTC.

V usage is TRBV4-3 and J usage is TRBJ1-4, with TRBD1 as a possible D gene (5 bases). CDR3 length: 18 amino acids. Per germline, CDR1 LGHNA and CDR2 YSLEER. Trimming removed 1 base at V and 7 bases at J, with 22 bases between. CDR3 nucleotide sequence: TGCGCCAGCAGCCAAGTCCCAGGACCGAACACGAGGGGTGAAAAACTGTTTTTT. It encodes CASSQVPGPNTRGEKLFF.